Listed below are T cell receptor beta chains from one sample, sequenced in a study of control samples from healthy donors and cancer patients. The data were produced by immunoSEQ multiplex PCR, yet TCRdb's version contains in-frame clones alone and is incomplete. Of some 110,000 clones listed, 85% to 90% are singletons. The sequenced material came from blood. The receptors were sampled from a woman in her 70s in good health. CDR3s include the opening cysteine and the closing phenylalanine or tryptophan. D genes are given only for firm matches. Rows give clone size only sometimes, using once, few, many, or a class for an expanded clone.

J gene,V gene,clone size,D gene,CDR3 DNA,CDR3 protein
TRBJ1-2,TRBV28,.,TRBD1,TGTGCCAGCAGCCCGGGGGGACCGGGACAGGGGAGTTTTGGCTACACCTTC,CASSPGGPGQGSFGYTF
TRBJ1-3,TRBV4-1,.,.,TGCGCCAGCAGCCAAGATTGGGGGGCTGGAAACACCATATATTTT,CASSQDWGAGNTIYF
TRBJ1-1,TRBV5-1,.,.,TGCGCCAGCAGCCCCCCGGGAGGTCCGAGAACTGAAGCTTTCTTT,CASSPPGGPRTEAFF
TRBJ1-2,TRBV24-1,.,TRBD1,TGTGCCACCAGTGACCGGGGGACAGGGGGCGACTACACCTTC,CATSDRGTGGDYTF
TRBJ2-1,TRBV7-2,.,.,TGTGCCAGCAGCTTTAGTATGGGGGGCTCTTTTGGGTATGAGCAGTTCTTC,CASSFSMGGSFGYEQFF
TRBJ2-5,TRBV7-3,.,TRBD2,TGTGCCAGCAGCTTAATCCCGGGGGGGCCAGAGACCCAGTACTTC,CASSLIPGGPETQYF
TRBJ1-1,TRBV7-9,.,TRBD1,TGTGCCAGCAGCTTAGCCGGGACAGGCGATGGCGAAGCTTTCTTT,CASSLAGTGDGEAFF
TRBJ2-7,TRBV7-8,.,TRBD2,TGTGCCAGCAGCGCGGGGGGCCCTGCCTACGAGCAGTACTTC,CASSAGGPAYEQYF
TRBJ1-2,TRBV3-1/TRBV3-2,.,TRBD1,TGTGCCAGCAGCCAAGTAGGGACAGGGGGCGCGGGTGGCTACACCTTC,CASSQVGTGGAGGYTF
TRBJ2-7,TRBV6-5,.,.,TGTGCCAGCAGGGACTACGAGCAGTACTTC,CASRDYEQYF
TRBJ2-7,TRBV27,.,TRBD1,TGTGCCAGCAGTTTACTGGTTGCAGGGGGTCCCTACGAGCAGTACTTC,CASSLLVAGGPYEQYF
TRBJ2-3,TRBV14,.,TRBD2,TGTGCCAGCAGCAATAGCGGGGGCACAGATACGCAGTATTTT,CASSNSGGTDTQYF
TRBJ2-3,TRBV11-3,.,TRBD2,TGTGCCAGCAGCCCTGGACTAGCGGGGGGTCCCACAGATACGCAGTATTTT,CASSPGLAGGPTDTQYF
TRBJ1-1,TRBV4-2,.,.,TGTGCCAGCAGCCAAGAGGCCCGGGGAACCGAAGCTTTCTTT,CASSQEARGTEAFF
TRBJ2-3,TRBV7-9,.,.,TGTGCCAGCAGCTTAAACTGGGGGGAAACAGATACGCAGTATTTT,CASSLNWGETDTQYF
TRBJ2-5,TRBV4-3,.,.,TGCGCCAGCAGCCAAGACGTCAGTCAAGAGACCCAGTACTTC,CASSQDVSQETQYF
TRBJ1-6,TRBV6-1,once,.,TGTGCCAGCAGTGCGTTAAGGGTACTTGTTCGGGGACCCCTCCACTTT,CASSALRVLVRGPLHF
TRBJ2-1,TRBV7-9,.,.,TGTGCCGGGGTTTCCGACGGAGACGAGCAGTTCTTC,CAGVSDGDEQFF
TRBJ2-1,TRBV7-3,.,.,TGTGCCAGCAGCCCCCCCTCCTACAATGAGCAGTTCTTC,CASSPPSYNEQFF
TRBJ2-5,TRBV11-2,.,.,TGTGCCAGCAGCCCAACTAGCTCGCAGACCCAGTACTTC,CASSPTSSQTQYF
TRBJ1-5,TRBV7-9,.,.,TGTGCCAGCAGCTTAGTTGACCAGCCCCAGCATTTT,CASSLVDQPQHF
TRBJ1-6,TRBV5-1,few,TRBD1,TGCGCCAGCAGCAGCATACAGGGGGCGGCGGGTTCACCCCTCCACTTT,CASSSIQGAAGSPLHF